A single sample is the source of the 10 T cell receptor beta chains below, sequenced in a study of immune reconstitution after stem cell transplant in scleroderma. TCRdb ran MiXCR on the RT-PCR reads and lists one entry per CDR3 protein. The table shows 3,700 or so distinct CDR3 sequences, with 4.5% to 6.5% occurring only once. The specimen was taken before or after autologous hematopoietic stem cell transplantation (not recorded which). Source of these receptors: a female donor with systemic sclerosis.

In its sample, this clonotype is medium-sized. CDR3 DNA: TGCAGTGCTAGAGTCCCAAATAGGGAGACCCAGTACTTC. Protein sequence: CSARVPNRETQYF. The J gene is TRBJ2-5, the V gene TRBV20-1; D is undetermined. The V end lost 1 base, the J end lost 5 bases, and 11 bases lay between the germline ends. The CDR3 has 13 amino acids. The germline V gene encodes CDR1 DFQATT and CDR2 SNEGSKA (reference sequence).

This clonotype is termed medium-sized. The gene calls are TRBV9 and TRBJ2-2, with 12 bases aligning to TRBD2. Germline V gene lookup returns CDR1 SGDLS and CDR2 YYNGEE. This CDR3 is 18 amino acids long. With V trimmed by 0 bases and J by 5 bases, 8 bases remained unmatched. The DNA for the CDR3 is TGTGCCAGCAGCGTAGATGCTAGCGGGAGGGCCGTTACCGGGGAGCTGTTTTTT. This codes for CASSVDASGRAVTGELFF.

This clonotype is termed medium-sized. This rearrangement joins TRBV3-1 to TRBJ2-5, with D possibly being TRBD2 (5 bases). Germline CDR1 is LGHDT and CDR2 is YNNKEL (reference sequence). Deletions cut 1 base from V and 5 bases from J, with 14 bases between. There are 15 residues in the CDR3. The CDR3 bases are TGTGCCAGCAGCCAAGGGCTACGGGGTTGGGAGACCCAGTACTTC. Translating gives CASSQGLRGWETQYF.

The table lists this clonotype with many counts. CDR3 DNA sequence: TGTGCCAGCAGCCTAGCGGGGGGGGCCGAGCAGTACTTC. Amino acids: CASSLAGGAEQYF. The J gene is TRBJ2-7, the V gene TRBV7-3; TRBD2 matches 12 bases. The CDR3 is made up of 13 amino acids. The ends lost 5 bases at V and 6 bases at J; junction bases unmatched: 2. Germline V lookup: CDR1 SGHTA, CDR2 FQGTGA.

By frequency in the sample, this clonotype is medium-sized. CDR3 sequence (DNA): TGTGCCAGCAGCTCTCCGGCCAGGGCCTTTGATGAAAAACTGTTTTTT. It translates to CASSSPARAFDEKLFF. The chain is built from TRBV5-6 and TRBJ1-4, with a tentative D call TRBD1 (5 bases). This CDR3 spans 16 amino acids. CDR1 SGHDT and CDR2 YYEEEE come from the germline V gene. Trimming cost V 3 bases and J 6 bases, with 18 bases left between them.

This chain links TRBV7-3 with TRBJ2-5, with 7 bases fitting TRBD2. This CDR3 has 16 amino acids. The germline V gene has CDR1 SGHTA and CDR2 FQGTGA. The V and J ends lost 1 base and 4 bases, in that order; junction bases with no gene match: 9. CDR3 coding DNA: TGTGCCAGCAGCTTAAGTGGGGGGGGGTCCGTAGAGACCCAGTACTTC. The encoded protein is CASSLSGGGSVETQYF.

Of note for this clonotype: A much more abundant neighbour one base away suggests this may be a read error. This sequence joins TRBV11-3 and TRBJ2-3, with D possibly matching TRBD2 (6 bases). The CDR3 extends over 15 amino acids. Germline values: CDR1 SGHNT, CDR2 YENEEA. The CDR3 spells CASNLQAGSTDTQYF. DNA for the CDR3: TGTGCCAGCAACTTACAGGCGGGGAGCACAGATACGCAGTATTTT.

This clonotype counts as medium-sized. The V and J genes are TRBV18 and TRBJ1-5; D is ambiguous. V lost 2 bases and J lost 5, with 13 bases in between. Germline CDR1 is KGHSH and CDR2 is LQKENI. CDR3 size: 15 residues. CDR3 DNA: TGTGCCAGCTCACCAGGCGCAGGTGGGGATCAGCCCCAGCATTTT. This codes for CASSPGAGGDQPQHF. Full variable domain (outside the CDR3, taken from reference TRBV18 and TRBJ1-5): NAGVMQNPRHLVRRRGQEARLRCSPMKGHSHVYWYRQLPEEGLKFMVYLQKENIIDESGMPKERFSAEFPKEGPSILRIQQVVRGDSAAYFCASSPGAGGDQPQHFGDGTRLSIL.

By its share, this clonotype is medium-sized. The chain has TRBV24-1 and TRBJ1-4; D may be TRBD1 (5 bases). Germline-derived CDR1 and CDR2 are KGHDR and SFDVKD. The CDR3 extends over 16 amino acids. The V end was cut by 5 bases, the J end by 7 bases, with 19 bases between. CDR3 loop: CATSASGGSESEKLFF. The CDR3, as DNA: TGTGCCACCAGTGCTTCCGGGGGGAGTGAGTCTGAAAAACTGTTTTTT.

In its sample, this clonotype is medium-sized (0.01 to 0.1%). The chain recombines TRBV5-5 with TRBJ1-5; unclear D gene. The ends were cut back, 0 bases at V and 4 bases at J, with 11 bases in the middle. Germline loops: CDR1 SGHKS, CDR2 YYEKEE (reference sequence). The CDR3 is 15 amino acids. DNA for the CDR3: TGTGCCAGCAGCTTGGATTGGAACCAGAATCAGCCCCAGCATTTT. Protein sequence: CASSLDWNQNQPQHF. Full variable domain (rest looked up from reference TRBV5-5 and TRBJ1-5): DAGVTQSPTHLIKTRGQQVTLRCSPISGHKSVSWYQQVLGQGPQFIFQYYEKEERGRGNFPDRFSARQFPNYSSELNVNALLLGDSALYLCASSLDWNQNQPQHFGDGTRLSIL.